A selection of T cell receptor beta chains follows, all from one sample in a study of beta chain features in type 1 diabetes. Clones were sequenced by immunoSEQ multiplex PCR, and TCRdb holds only the in-frame ones, with some missing. The data show roughly 140,000 clones, around 10% seen once. Sequenced material: central memory CD4+ T cells from blood. The receptors stem from a man between 18 and 35 years old in good health. Both conserved end residues are part of each CDR3. A D gene is named only where the DNA matches it firmly. Expanded clones get a size class; other rows say once, few or many, or leave the size out.

abundance,d_gene,v_gene,j_gene,CDR3aa,CDR3nt
.,.,TRBV4-3,TRBJ1-2,CASSQDPSGNYGYTF,TGCGCCAGCAGCCAAGATCCGAGCGGTAACTATGGCTACACCTTC
few,.,TRBV7-2,TRBJ2-1,CASTPQRNYNEQFF,TGTGCCAGCACCCCCCAGAGGAACTACAATGAGCAGTTCTTC
.,TRBD2,TRBV7-6,TRBJ2-1,CASSLGAGDIRPLFF,TGTGCCAGCAGCTTAGGAGCGGGGGATATAAGGCCGTTATTCTTC
many,.,TRBV14,TRBJ1-5,CASSYYRDLHQPQHF,TGTGCCAGCAGCTATTACAGGGACCTGCATCAGCCCCAGCATTTT
few,.,TRBV2,TRBJ2-5,CASNNGKETQYF,TGTGCCAGCAATAACGGAAAAGAGACCCAGTACTTC
many,.,TRBV30,TRBJ1-1,CAWSYRASAFF,TGTGCCTGGAGTTACAGGGCGTCGGCTTTCTTT
few,.,TRBV29-1,TRBJ2-3,CSVALWEAQYF,TGCAGCGTGGCCTTGTGGGAGGCGCAGTATTTT
.,.,TRBV14,TRBJ2-6,CASSQVLAPRSGANVLTF,TGTGCCAGCAGCCAAGTGCTAGCGCCGCGCTCTGGGGCCAACGTCCTGACTTTC
.,.,TRBV7-9,TRBJ1-4,CASSLDPNRNEKLFF,TGTGCCAGCAGCTTAGACCCCAACAGAAATGAAAAACTGTTTTTT
.,.,TRBV28,TRBJ2-1,CASSDRLDAFF,TGTGCCAGCAGTGACCGGTTAGATGCGTTCTTC
few,.,TRBV4-3,TRBJ1-2,CASSQVEGANGYTF,TGCGCCAGCAGCCAAGTGGAGGGTGCCAATGGCTACACCTTC
.,.,TRBV6-5,TRBJ2-5,CASSEWVGQYF,TGTGCCAGCAGTGAATGGGTAGGCCAGTACTTC
.,TRBD1,TRBV27,TRBJ2-5,CASRPRDRGRQETQYF,TGTGCCAGCAGACCCAGGGACAGGGGAAGGCAAGAGACCCAGTACTTC
.,.,TRBV6-1,TRBJ1-2,CASSRPMVGDGYTF,TGTGCCAGCAGCCGCCCTATGGTGGGGGATGGCTACACCTTC
few,TRBD2,TRBV7-8,TRBJ2-7,CASSQWGGRAYEQYF,TGTGCCAGCAGCCAGTGGGGAGGGCGGGCCTACGAGCAGTACTTC
few,.,TRBV7-2,TRBJ2-7,CASSFSGLSYEQYF,TGTGCCAGCAGCTTTAGCGGCCTCTCCTACGAGCAGTACTTC